Sequencing of this T cell receptor beta chain was carried out in a study of CD8 T cells in ankylosing spondylitis. The table lists this clonotype with many counts. No antigen is known for it. This CDR3 region has 15 residues. V was cut by 4 bases and J by 4 bases, with 14 bases left in between. The germline CDR1 and CDR2 sequences are SNHLY and FYNNEI. Study-wide results and caveats: Disease-linked clones reportedly concentrated significantly in matched ankylosing spondylitis synovial fluid.

TCRdb re-derived calls from the 5' RACE reads in MiXCR, one entry per CDR3 protein. The repertoire holds about 220,000 distinct CDR3 sequences, with about 26% as singletons. The sequenced sample was blood, either unsorted or a sorted T cell fraction (not recorded which). The TCR sequence derives from a male donor with ankylosing spondylitis or in good health (not recorded which). V and J are TRBV2 and TRBJ2-1; D call uncertain. CDR3 sequence: CASSVSLGSYNEQFF. The CDR3, as DNA: TGTGCCAGCAGTGTGTCGCTCGGGTCATACAATGAGCAGTTCTTC.